This note documents a single T cell receptor beta chain sequence. What this receptor recognizes is not known. No much larger clone is present one base from it, and per-base qualities are unavailable. RNA was extracted using the RNeasy kit, and roughly 0.5 to 1 ug of the RNA was reverse transcribed with random hexamers. The immunoSEQ multiplex PCR assay, covering 54 Vbeta and 13 Jbeta segments, was used to amplify TCR beta CDR3 regions. Bias from PCR amplification was corrected by using a synthetic template baseline for primer optimization and for computational correction. As for the authors' bioinformatics: Reads were annotated to V, D and J genes according to IMGT and were analyzed with immunoSEQ Analyzer, with only productive sequences retained. Clonality was computed as one minus Shannon entropy normalized by log2 of the number of productive unique sequences. Public and private clones were assessed among the 100 most prevalent clones of each patient and control. A clone was defined as Susac-specific if it was absent from the healthy and MS cohorts, from 1052 published viral clones and from other ImmuneACCESS disease sequences. TCRdb's own reprocessing of the public reads used fastp at Q25 and MiXCR and kept productive beta chains. Duplicate CDR3 protein sequences are folded into a single record with the most common DNA and genes. It is TCRdb's table, rather than the study itself, that gives the V and J calls and clone size. This sample is represented by some 120,000 distinct CDR3 sequences; about 95% of them were singletons. Together, the top ten hold more than 0.09% of the sample.

The sample comes from a study of CD8 T cells in Susac syndrome (dated by TCRdb to between 2018 and 2021). About the full investigation: The study used repertoire sequencing to test whether antigen drove CD8+ T cell activation and differentiation in Susac syndrome. The paper's findings and limits, for the study overall: The study acknowledged that relatively few individuals were included in the TCR sequencing and HLA analysis.

Taken from cysteine to phenylalanine, the CDR3 has 13 residues. Solely the CDR3 DNA is kept, with 39 bases framed from the first base. Germline trimming: 9 bases from V, 2 bases from J; junction bases outside gene matches: 5. The germline V gene encodes CDR1 LNHDA and CDR2 SQIVND (reference sequence). High-throughput TCR beta sequencing profiled peripheral blood CD8+ and CD4+ T cells from healthy donors, Susac syndrome patients and multiple sclerosis patients. The healthy donors served as controls matched for age and sex. Bulk CD8+ and CD4+ T cells were purified by magnetic negative isolation, whereas CD8+ TEMRA cells were enriched by FACS. Blood was collected in EDTA tubes and processed within 24 hours, with PBMCs isolated through density gradient centrifugation. PBMCs intended for TCR sequencing were cryopreserved in liquid nitrogen and thawed later in a water bath at 37 degrees C. The sorted or isolated CD4+, CD8+ and CD8+ TEMRA cells reached a purity of at least 90%.

Recombination connected TRBV19 to TRBJ2-7, with 9 bases in between that match TRBD1. This receptor was obtained from a human donor in good health. Sequenced material: CD4+ T cells from PBMCs. The base sequence is TGTGCCAGCGGACAGGGGACGACCTACGAGCAGTACTTC. Translated, it reads CASGQGTTYEQYF.